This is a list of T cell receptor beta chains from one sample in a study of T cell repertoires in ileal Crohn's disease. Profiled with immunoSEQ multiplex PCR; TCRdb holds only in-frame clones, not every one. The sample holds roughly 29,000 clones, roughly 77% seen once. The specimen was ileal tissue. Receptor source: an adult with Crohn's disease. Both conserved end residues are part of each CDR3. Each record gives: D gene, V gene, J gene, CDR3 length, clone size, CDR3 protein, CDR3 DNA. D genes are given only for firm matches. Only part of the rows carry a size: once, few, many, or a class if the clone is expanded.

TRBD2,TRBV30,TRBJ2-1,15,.,CAWNSGLAGGDEQFF,TGTGCCTGGAATTCCGGACTAGCGGGGGGGGATGAGCAGTTCTTC
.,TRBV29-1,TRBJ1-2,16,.,CSVEVFGDTAPYGYTF,TGCAGCGTTGAAGTCTTTGGGGACACAGCCCCCTATGGCTACACCTTC
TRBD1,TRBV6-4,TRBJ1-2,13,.,CASSADRGYGYTF,TGTGCCAGCAGTGCTGACAGGGGGTATGGCTACACCTTC
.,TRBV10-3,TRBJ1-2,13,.,CAISETLNYGYTF,TGTGCCATCAGTGAAACACTAAACTATGGCTACACCTTC
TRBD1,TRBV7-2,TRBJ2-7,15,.,CASSLFGGQAYEQYF,TGTGCCAGCAGCTTGTTTGGGGGACAGGCCTACGAGCAGTACTTC
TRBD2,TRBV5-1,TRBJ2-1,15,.,CASSLWAGADNEQFF,TGCGCCAGCAGCTTGTGGGCGGGAGCAGACAATGAGCAGTTCTTC
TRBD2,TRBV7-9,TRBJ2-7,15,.,CASSLAGTSWYEQYF,TGTGCCAGCAGCTTGGCCGGGACTAGCTGGTACGAGCAGTACTTC
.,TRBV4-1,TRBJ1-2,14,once,CASSQDRGKEGYTF,TGCGCCAGCAGCCAAGATCGGGGGAAAGAGGGCTACACCTTC
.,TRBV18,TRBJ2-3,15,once,CASSPIAETTDTQYF,TGTGCCAGCTCACCGATAGCGGAAACCACAGATACGCAGTATTTT
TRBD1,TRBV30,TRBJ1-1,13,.,CAWYNRGQDEAFF,TGTGCCTGGTATAACAGGGGGCAGGATGAAGCTTTCTTT
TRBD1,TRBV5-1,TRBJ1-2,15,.,CASSGTGIGIYGYTF,TGCGCCAGCAGCGGGACAGGGATCGGGATTTATGGCTACACCTTC
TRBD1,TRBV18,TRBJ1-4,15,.,CASSPTQGLNEKLFF,TGTGCCAGCTCACCAACACAGGGGCTTAATGAAAAACTGTTTTTT
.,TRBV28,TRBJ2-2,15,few,CASSPTRAYTGELFF,TGTGCCAGCAGTCCTACTAGGGCCTACACCGGGGAGCTGTTTTTT
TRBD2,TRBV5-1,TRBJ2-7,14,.,CASSRTSGMYEQYF,TGCGCCAGCAGCCGGACTAGCGGGATGTACGAGCAGTACTTC
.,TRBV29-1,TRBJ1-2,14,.,CSVGGIWLSDGYTF,TGCAGCGTGGGCGGGATTTGGTTGAGTGACGGCTACACCTTC
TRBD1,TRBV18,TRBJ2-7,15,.,CASSSSRTGGNEQYF,TGTGCCAGCTCATCCTCCAGGACAGGGGGCAACGAGCAGTACTTC
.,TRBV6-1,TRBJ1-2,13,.,CASTEPRGEGYTF,TGTGCCAGCACCGAGCCCAGGGGTGAAGGCTACACCTTC
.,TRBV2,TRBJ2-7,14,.,CASTFTGTSLEQYF,TGTGCCAGCACCTTCACAGGGACCTCTCTCGAGCAGTACTTC
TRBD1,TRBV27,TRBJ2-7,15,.,CASSSTGTVSYEQYF,TGTGCCAGCAGTTCGACCGGGACAGTCTCCTACGAGCAGTACTTC
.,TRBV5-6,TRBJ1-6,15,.,CASSLAGVDNSPLHF,TGTGCCAGCAGCCTGGCAGGGGTGGATAATTCACCCCTCCACTTT
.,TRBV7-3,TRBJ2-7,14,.,CASRKTANSYEQYF,TGTGCCAGCAGGAAGACAGCCAACTCCTACGAGCAGTACTTC
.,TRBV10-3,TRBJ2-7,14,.,CAISESGRAYEQYF,TGTGCCATCAGTGAGTCGGGCAGGGCCTACGAGCAGTACTTC
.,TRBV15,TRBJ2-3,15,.,CATSRAARAPDTQYF,TGTGCCACCAGCAGAGCGGCCAGGGCTCCAGATACGCAGTATTTT
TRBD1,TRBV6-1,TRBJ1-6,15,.,CASSFRDSLNSPLHF,TGTGCCAGCAGCTTCCGGGACAGCCTAAATTCCCCCCTCCACTTT
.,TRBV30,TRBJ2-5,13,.,CAWRQDHQETQYF,TGTGCCTGGAGACAGGACCACCAAGAGACCCAGTACTTC
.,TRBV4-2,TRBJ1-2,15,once,CASSQELLAHYGYTF,TGTGCCAGCAGCCAAGAGTTACTAGCTCACTATGGCTACACCTTC
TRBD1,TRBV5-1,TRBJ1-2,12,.,CASSMTGVGYTF,TGCGCCAGCAGCATGACAGGGGTTGGCTACACCTTC
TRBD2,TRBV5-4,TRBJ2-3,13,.,CASGGVPGDTQYF,TGTGCCAGCGGGGGGGTCCCAGGGGATACGCAGTATTTT
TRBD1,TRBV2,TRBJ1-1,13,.,CASSLDRAGEAFF,TGTGCCAGCAGCCTCGACAGGGCGGGTGAAGCTTTCTTT
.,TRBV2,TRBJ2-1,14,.,CASRISDYDNEQFF,TGTGCCAGCCGGATAAGTGACTACGACAATGAGCAGTTCTTC
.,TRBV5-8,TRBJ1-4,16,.,CASRGGSNPFNEKLFF,TGTGCCAGCAGGGGGGGTTCCAACCCCTTTAATGAAAAACTGTTTTTT
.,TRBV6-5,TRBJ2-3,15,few,CASRPEAWLADTQYF,TGTGCCAGCAGACCCGAGGCGTGGTTGGCAGATACGCAGTATTTT
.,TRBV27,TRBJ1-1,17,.,CASSLFPIFCPPREAFF,TGTGCCAGCAGTTTATTCCCTATATTTTGCCCTCCCCGTGAAGCTTTCTTT
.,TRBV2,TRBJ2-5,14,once,CASVRGGAQETQYF,TGTGCCAGCGTTAGGGGTGGGGCTCAAGAGACCCAGTACTTC
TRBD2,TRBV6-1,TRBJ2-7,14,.,CASSVGRGSYEQYF,TGTGCCAGCAGTGTGGGGCGGGGGTCCTACGAGCAGTACTTC
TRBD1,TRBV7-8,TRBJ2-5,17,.,CASSLGGGTGEQETQYF,TGTGCCAGCAGCTTAGGAGGGGGGACAGGCGAACAAGAGACCCAGTACTTC
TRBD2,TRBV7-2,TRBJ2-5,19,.,CASSWINRLAGGFGETQYF,TGTGCCAGCAGCTGGATAAATCGACTAGCGGGGGGATTCGGGGAGACCCAGTACTTC
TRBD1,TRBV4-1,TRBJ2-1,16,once,CASSHYGTGDYNEQFF,TGCGCCAGCAGCCACTACGGGACAGGGGATTACAATGAGCAGTTCTTC
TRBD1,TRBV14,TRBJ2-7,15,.,CASSPTGGAGGHPRF,TGTGCCAGCAGCCCGACCGGTGGGGCAGGGGGCCACCCAAGGTTC
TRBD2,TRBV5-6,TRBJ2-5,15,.,CASSNWGGRQETQYF,TGTGCCAGCAGCAATTGGGGGGGGAGGCAAGAGACCCAGTACTTC
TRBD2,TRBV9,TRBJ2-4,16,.,CASSVASTGGQVIQYF,TGTGCCAGCAGCGTAGCGTCCACGGGGGGGCAGGTCATTCAGTACTTC
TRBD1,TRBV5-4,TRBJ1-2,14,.,CASSLDRAAWGYTF,TGTGCCAGCAGCCTGGACAGGGCCGCGTGGGGCTACACCTTC
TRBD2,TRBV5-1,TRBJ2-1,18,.,CASSLLAGGSIPYNEQFF,TGCGCCAGCAGCTTGCTAGCGGGAGGGTCGATTCCTTACAATGAGCAGTTCTTC
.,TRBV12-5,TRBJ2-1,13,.,CASGLGSAPEQFF,TGTGCTAGTGGTTTGGGCAGTGCACCTGAGCAGTTCTTC
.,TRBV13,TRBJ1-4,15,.,CASSITGTSGKKLFF,TGTGCCAGCAGCATCACGGGGACATCGGGGAAAAAACTGTTTTTT
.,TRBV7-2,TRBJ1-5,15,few,CASSSIQGGNQPQHF,TGTGCCAGCAGCAGTATACAGGGCGGCAATCAGCCCCAGCATTTT
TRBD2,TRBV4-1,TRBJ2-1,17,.,CASSQGNLAGRYNEQFF,TGCGCCAGCAGCCAGGGAAACCTAGCGGGAAGGTACAATGAGCAGTTCTTC
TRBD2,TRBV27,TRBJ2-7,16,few,CASSFASGRAGREQYF,TGTGCCAGCAGTTTCGCTAGCGGGAGGGCCGGGAGAGAGCAGTACTTC